The source of this T cell receptor (beta chain) is a study of blood T cells in healthy people across ages. Trimming cost V 8 bases and J 0 bases, with 14 bases left between them. This CDR3 comprises 15 residues. Per the germline V gene, CDR1 is MNHNY and CDR2 is SVGAGI (reference sequence). With a J-beta primer mix and a sample-barcoded 5' primer, a second PCR ran roughly 6 to 11 cycles. Each cDNA was tagged by a template-switch adaptor containing 12 random nucleotides. TCRdb independently ran MiXCR on the 5' RACE reads; one entry per CDR3 protein. The sample contains 700,000 to 850,000 distinct CDR3 sequences, roughly 34% of which appear only once. This clonotype was recorded at least ten times.

This rearrangement joins TRBV6-6 to TRBJ2-1; D unclear. The sample consisted of blood. The receptor's source is a man between 18 and 35 years old in good health. CDR3 region: CASVPDATSYNEQFF. In DNA form, the CDR3 reads TGTGCCAGCGTTCCGGACGCCACCTCCTACAATGAGCAGTTCTTC.